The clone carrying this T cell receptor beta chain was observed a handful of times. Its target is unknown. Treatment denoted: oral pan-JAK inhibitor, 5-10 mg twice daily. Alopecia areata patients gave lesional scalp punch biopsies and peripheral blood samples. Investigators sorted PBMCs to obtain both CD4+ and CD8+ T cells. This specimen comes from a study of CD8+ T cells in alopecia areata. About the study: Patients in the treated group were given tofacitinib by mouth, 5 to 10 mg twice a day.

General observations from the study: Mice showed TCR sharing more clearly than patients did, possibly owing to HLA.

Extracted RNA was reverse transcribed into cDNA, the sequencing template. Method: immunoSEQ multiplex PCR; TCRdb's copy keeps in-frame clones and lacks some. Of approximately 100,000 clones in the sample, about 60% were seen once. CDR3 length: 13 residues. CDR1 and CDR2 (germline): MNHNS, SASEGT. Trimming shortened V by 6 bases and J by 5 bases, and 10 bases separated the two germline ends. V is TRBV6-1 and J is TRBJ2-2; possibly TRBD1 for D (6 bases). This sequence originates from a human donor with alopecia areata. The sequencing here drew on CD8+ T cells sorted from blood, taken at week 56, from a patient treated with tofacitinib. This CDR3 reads CASRIQGTGELFF. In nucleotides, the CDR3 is TGTGCCAGCAGGATACAGGGAACCGGGGAGCTGTTTTTT.